This TCR beta chain was sequenced in a study of blood T cell repertoires in COVID-19 (dated by TCRdb to between 2020 and 2021). Regarding the complete study: Samples from collaborators originated in the United States, Italy and Spain and spanned both the acute and convalescent phases of COVID-19. The prospective study material was composed of cDNA or gDNA derived from T cells, B-cell-depleted T cells, or PBMCs. Deeply sampled blood TCRbeta repertoires from subjects exposed to, actively infected with, or recovered from COVID-19 were included in the dataset. The repertoires were released in a freely available public database intended as a resource for research on the immune response to SARS-CoV-2. The samples were drawn from the first 160 participants of the ongoing ImmuneRACE study and from 1,254 subjects provided by 6 global collaborators. Nearly every sample came with metadata listing a de-identified subject ID, COVID-19 status, age in years and sex. Where available, HLA class I and class II types were obtained from metadata supplied by the sample provider rather than from assay-based typing. Broad study findings and their caveats: Clinical and demographic metadata were provided uncurated, with the amount varying by source and participant.

From the cysteine up to the phenylalanine, the CDR3 has a length of 16 residues. The entry retains the CDR3 DNA only, 48 bases that are in frame from base 1. V lost 1 base and J lost 4 bases, and the count of bases not matched to a germline gene is 6. The immunoSEQ Assay, a bias-controlled multiplex PCR, was used to amplify TCRbeta CDR3 regions from genomic DNA. In the source study's methods: The number of nucleated cells in each sample was estimated from the amplification of reference gene primers within the assay. Sequence reads were collapsed and filtered to measure the absolute abundance of every unique TCRbeta CDR3 rearrangement. For each sample, productive Simpson clonality was calculated by taking the square root of Simpson's diversity index across productive rearrangements. TCRdb retrieved this table from immuneACCESS and kept in-frame rearrangements only. Not all clones are present; in checked studies, unresolved V genes account for under half, and no reason is known for the remainder. Clonal size and the V and J genes are those of that table, whereas D and trimming came from the DNA. Here the sample has 200,000 to 250,000 clones; about 88% occur a single time. Clones ranked in the top ten supply just over 2.5% of the sample.

In the prospective study, participants were about 18 to 89 years old, resided in 25 or so geographic areas of the United States, and were enrolled through a virtual design. To assign participants to cohorts, the prospective study relied on clinical history that participants themselves reported in a screening survey and a study questionnaire. Recovered participants in ImmuneRACE Cohort 3 were defined by two consecutive negative NP/OP PCR tests, clearance by a healthcare professional, or resolution of symptoms. Mobile phlebotomists in the prospective study collected whole blood, serum and a nasopharyngeal or oropharyngeal swab from every participant. Additional blood draws and questionnaires over an approximately two-month period could optionally be provided by prospective study participants. Blood samples from the prospective study were shipped frozen or at room temperature prior to DNA extraction.

Of note for this clone: The antigen it binds to is not known. No quality values exist for individual bases; no much larger clone is one base distant.

Sequenced: PBMCs or T cells enriched from blood (not recorded which). The sequence was collected from a woman aged 25 to 39 who had recovered from COVID-19. Recombination connected TRBV23-1 to TRBJ1-5; 8 middle bases align to TRBD1. TRBV23-1 is known as an ORF, though its function is uncertain. The sequenced DNA: TGCGCCAGCAGTCAATACCGGGACAGGCTTAATCAGCCCCAGCATTTT. The encoded protein is CASSQYRDRLNQPQHF.